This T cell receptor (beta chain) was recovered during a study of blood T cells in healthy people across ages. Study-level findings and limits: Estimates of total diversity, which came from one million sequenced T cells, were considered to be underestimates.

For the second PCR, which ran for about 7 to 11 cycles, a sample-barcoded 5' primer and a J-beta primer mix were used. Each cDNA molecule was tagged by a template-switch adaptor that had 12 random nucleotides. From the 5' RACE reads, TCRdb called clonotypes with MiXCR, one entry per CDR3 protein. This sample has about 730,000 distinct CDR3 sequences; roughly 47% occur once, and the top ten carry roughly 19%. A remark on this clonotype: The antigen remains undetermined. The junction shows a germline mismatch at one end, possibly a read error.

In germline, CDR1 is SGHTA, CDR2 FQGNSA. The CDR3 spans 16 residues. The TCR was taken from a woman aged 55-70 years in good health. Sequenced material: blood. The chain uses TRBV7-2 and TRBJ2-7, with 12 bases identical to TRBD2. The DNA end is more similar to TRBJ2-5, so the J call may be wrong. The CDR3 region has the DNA TGTGCCGGCAGCCTATCTAGCGGGAGGGCCGGGGAGACCCAGTACTTC. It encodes CAGSLSSGRAGETQYF.